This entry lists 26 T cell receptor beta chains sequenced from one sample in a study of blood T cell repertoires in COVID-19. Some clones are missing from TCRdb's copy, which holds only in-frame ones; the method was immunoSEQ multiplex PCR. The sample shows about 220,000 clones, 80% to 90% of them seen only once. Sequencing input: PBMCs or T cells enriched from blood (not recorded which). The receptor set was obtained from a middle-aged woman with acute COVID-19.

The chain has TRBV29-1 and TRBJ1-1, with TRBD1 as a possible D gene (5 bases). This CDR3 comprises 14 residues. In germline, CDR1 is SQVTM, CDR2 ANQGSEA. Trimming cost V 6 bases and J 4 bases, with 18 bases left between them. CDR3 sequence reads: CSVASRRGVTEAFF. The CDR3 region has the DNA TGCAGCGTCGCAAGTCGGCGGGGGGTCACTGAAGCTTTCTTT.

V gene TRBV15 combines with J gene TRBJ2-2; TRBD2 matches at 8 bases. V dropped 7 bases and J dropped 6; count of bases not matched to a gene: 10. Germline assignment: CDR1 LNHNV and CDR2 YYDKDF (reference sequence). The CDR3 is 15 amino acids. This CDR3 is CATTYPAGAAGELFF. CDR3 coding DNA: TGTGCCACCACTTATCCAGCGGGGGCGGCCGGGGAGCTGTTTTTT.

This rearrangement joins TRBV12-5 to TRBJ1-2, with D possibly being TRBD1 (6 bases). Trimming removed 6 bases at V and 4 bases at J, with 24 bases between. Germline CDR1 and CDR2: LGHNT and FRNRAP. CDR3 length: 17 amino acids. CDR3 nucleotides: TGTGCTAGTGGCCAACACAGGGTGCCCGAAGAATTCTATGGCTACACCTTC. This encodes CASGQHRVPEEFYGYTF.

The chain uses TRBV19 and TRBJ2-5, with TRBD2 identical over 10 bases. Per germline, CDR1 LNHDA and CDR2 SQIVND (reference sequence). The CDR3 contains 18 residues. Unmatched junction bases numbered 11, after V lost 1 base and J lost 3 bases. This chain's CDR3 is CASSIVGSGGANKETQYF. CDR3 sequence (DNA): TGTGCCAGTAGTATAGTGGGAAGCGGGGGGGCGAACAAAGAGACCCAGTACTTC.

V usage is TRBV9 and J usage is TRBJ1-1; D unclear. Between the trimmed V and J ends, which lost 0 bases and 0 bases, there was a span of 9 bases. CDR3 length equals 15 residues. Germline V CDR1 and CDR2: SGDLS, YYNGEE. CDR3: CASSVDHRVNTEAFF. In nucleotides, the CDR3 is TGTGCCAGCAGCGTAGATCATCGGGTGAACACTGAAGCTTTCTTT. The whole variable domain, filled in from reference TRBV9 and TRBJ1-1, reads DSGVTQTPKHLITATGQRVTLRCSPRSGDLSVYWYQQSLDQGLQFLIQYYNGEERAKGNILERFSAQQFPDLHSELNLSSLELGDSALYFCASSVDHRVNTEAFFGQGTRLTVV.

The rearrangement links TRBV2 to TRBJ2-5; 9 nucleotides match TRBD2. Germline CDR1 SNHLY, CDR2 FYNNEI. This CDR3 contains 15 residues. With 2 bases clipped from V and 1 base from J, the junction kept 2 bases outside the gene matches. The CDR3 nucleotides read TGTGCCAGCAGTGAACTAGCGGGGATCCAAGAGACCCAGTACTTC. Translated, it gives CASSELAGIQETQYF.

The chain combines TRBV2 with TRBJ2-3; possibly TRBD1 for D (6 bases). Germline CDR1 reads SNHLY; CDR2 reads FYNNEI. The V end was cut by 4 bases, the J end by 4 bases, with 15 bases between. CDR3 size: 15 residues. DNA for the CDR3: TGTGCCAGCAGTGCCTTCAGGGGAAATTCAGATACGCAGTATTTT. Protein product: CASSAFRGNSDTQYF.

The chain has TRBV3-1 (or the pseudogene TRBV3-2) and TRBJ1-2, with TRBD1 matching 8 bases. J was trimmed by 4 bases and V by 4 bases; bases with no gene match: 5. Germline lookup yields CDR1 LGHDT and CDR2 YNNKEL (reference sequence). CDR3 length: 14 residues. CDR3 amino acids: CASSPRGLFYGYTF. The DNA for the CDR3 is TGTGCCAGCAGCCCCAGGGGGCTTTTCTATGGCTACACCTTC.

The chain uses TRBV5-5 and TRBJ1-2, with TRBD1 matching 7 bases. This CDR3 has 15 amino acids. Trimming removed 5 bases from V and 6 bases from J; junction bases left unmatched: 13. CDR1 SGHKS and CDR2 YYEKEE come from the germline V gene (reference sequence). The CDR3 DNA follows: TGTGCCAGCAGATCAGCTGACAGGGCTGGGGATGGCTACACCTTC. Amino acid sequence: CASRSADRAGDGYTF.

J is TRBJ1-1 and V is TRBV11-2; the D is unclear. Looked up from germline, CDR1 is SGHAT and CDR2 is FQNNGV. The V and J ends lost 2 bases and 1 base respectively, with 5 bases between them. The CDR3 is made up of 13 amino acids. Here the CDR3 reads CASSLPGNTEAFF. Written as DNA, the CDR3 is TGTGCCAGCAGCTTACCAGGGAACACTGAAGCTTTCTTT.

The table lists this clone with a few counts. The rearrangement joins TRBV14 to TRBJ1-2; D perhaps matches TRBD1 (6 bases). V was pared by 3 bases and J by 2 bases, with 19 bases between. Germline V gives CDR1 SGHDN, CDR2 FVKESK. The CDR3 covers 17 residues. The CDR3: CASSQGMGAYGNYGYTF. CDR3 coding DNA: TGTGCCAGCAGCCAGGGGATGGGGGCTTACGGGAACTATGGCTACACCTTC.

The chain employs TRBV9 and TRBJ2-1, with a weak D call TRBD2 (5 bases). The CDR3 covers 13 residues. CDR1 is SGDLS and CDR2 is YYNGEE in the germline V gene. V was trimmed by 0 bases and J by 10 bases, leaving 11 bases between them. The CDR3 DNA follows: TGTGCCAGCAGCGTAGGGGAGAGATCAGAGCAGTTCTTC. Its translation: CASSVGERSEQFF.

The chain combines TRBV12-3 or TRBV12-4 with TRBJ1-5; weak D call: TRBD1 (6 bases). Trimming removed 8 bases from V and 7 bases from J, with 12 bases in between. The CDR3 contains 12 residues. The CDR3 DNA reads TGTGCCAGCGGGGGGGCAGGGCAGCCCCAGCATTTT. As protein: CASGGAGQPQHF.

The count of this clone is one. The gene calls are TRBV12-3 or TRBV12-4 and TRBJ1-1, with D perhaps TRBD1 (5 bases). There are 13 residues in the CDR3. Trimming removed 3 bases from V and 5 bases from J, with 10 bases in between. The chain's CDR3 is CASSFGRVTEAFF. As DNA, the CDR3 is TGTGCCAGCAGTTTCGGCAGGGTTACTGAAGCTTTCTTT.

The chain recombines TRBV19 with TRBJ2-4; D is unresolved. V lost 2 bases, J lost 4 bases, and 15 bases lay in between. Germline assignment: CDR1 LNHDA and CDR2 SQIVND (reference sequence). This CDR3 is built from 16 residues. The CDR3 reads CASSIHDTTLKNIQYF. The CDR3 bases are TGTGCCAGTAGTATACATGACACCACCCTTAAAAACATTCAGTACTTC.

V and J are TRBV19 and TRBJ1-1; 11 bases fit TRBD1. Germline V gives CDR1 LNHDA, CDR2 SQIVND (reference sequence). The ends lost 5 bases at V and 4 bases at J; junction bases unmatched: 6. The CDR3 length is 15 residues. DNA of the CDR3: TGTGCCAGTAGTCGCCGGACAGGGGGCGTCACTGAAGCTTTCTTT. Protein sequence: CASSRRTGGVTEAFF.

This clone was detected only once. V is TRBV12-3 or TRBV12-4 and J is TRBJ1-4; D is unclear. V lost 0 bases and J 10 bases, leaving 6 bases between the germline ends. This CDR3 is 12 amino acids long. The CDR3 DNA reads TGTGCCAGCAGTTTAGCGGAGGGAAAACTGTTTTTT. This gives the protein CASSLAEGKLFF.

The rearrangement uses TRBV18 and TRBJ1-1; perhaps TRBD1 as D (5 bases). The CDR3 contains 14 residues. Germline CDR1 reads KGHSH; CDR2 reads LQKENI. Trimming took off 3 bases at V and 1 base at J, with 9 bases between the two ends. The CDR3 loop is CASSPLQGNTEAFF. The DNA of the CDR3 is TGTGCCAGCTCACCCTTGCAGGGGAACACTGAAGCTTTCTTT.

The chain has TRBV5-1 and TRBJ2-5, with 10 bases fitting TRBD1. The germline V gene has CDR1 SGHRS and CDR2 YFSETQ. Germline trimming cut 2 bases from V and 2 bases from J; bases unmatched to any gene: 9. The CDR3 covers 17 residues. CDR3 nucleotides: TGCGCCAGCAGCTTCCTCGGACAGGGGGGGCTACAAGAGACCCAGTACTTC. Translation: CASSFLGQGGLQETQYF.

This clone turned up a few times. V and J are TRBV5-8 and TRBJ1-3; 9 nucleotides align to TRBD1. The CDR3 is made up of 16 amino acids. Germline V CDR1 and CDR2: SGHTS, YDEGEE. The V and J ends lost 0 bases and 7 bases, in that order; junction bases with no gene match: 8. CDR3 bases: TGTGCCAGCAGCTTGGAAAGGGACAGGGCCGGCAACACCATATATTTT. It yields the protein CASSLERDRAGNTIYF.

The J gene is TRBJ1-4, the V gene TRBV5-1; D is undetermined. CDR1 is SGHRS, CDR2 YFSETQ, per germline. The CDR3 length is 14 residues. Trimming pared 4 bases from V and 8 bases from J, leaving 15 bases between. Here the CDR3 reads CASSTRRVGEKLFF. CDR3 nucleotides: TGCGCCAGCAGCACCCGACGGGTTGGGGAAAAACTGTTTTTT.

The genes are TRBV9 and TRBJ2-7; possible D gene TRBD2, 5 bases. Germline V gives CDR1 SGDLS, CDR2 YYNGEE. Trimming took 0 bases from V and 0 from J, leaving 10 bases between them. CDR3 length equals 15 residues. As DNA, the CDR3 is TGTGCCAGCAGCGTAGAACCGGGGAGCTCCTACGAGCAGTACTTC. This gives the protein CASSVEPGSSYEQYF.

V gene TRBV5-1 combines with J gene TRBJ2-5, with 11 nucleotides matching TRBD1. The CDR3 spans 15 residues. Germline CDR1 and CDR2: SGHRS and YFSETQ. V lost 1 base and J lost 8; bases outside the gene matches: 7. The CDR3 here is CASSLSGQGAITQYF. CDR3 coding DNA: TGCGCCAGCAGCTTGTCTGGACAGGGGGCGATCACCCAGTACTTC. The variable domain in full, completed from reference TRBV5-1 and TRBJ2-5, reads KAGVTQTPRYLIKTRGQQVTLSCSPISGHRSVSWYQQTPGQGLQFLFEYFSETQRNKGNFPGRFSGRQFSNSRSEMNVSTLELGDSALYLCASSLSGQGAITQYFGPGTRLLVL.

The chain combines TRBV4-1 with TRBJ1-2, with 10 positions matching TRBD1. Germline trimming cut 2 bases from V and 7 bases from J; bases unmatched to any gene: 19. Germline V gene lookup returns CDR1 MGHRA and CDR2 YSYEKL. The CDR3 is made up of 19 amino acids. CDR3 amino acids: CASSQKISFPGQGTGGYTF. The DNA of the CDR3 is TGCGCCAGCAGCCAAAAGATCTCTTTCCCGGGACAGGGGACGGGTGGCTACACCTTC.

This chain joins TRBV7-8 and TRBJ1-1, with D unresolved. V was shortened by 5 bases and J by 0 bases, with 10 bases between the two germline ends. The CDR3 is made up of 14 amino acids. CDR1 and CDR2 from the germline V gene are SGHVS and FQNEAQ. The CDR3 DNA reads TGTGCCAGCAGCCCACAGTACATGAACACTGAAGCTTTCTTT. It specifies CASSPQYMNTEAFF.

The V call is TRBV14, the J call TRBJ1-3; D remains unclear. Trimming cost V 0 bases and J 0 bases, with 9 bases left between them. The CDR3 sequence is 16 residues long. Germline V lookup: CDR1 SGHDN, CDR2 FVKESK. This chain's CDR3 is CASSQDRIFSGNTIYF. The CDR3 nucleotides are TGTGCCAGCAGCCAAGACAGGATATTCTCTGGAAACACCATATATTTT. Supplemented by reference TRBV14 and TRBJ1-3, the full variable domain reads EAGVTQFPSHSVIEKGQTVTLRCDPISGHDNLYWYRRVMGKEIKFLLHFVKESKQDESGMPNNRFLAERTGGTYSTLKVQPAELEDSGVYFCASSQDRIFSGNTIYFGEGSWLTVV.